A single sample is the source of the 8 T cell receptor beta chains below, sequenced in a study of T cell responses to AZD1222 COVID-19 vaccine. The table came from immunoSEQ multiplex PCR; TCRdb's copy has only in-frame clones and leaves some out. The sample yields 90,000 to 150,000 clones, more than 85% seen once. Sequenced here: peripheral blood, sampled on day 0 of AZD1222 vaccination. The receptors derive from an adult in good health.

J is TRBJ2-7 and V is TRBV3-1 (or the pseudogene TRBV3-2); D gene ambiguous. Deletions cut 3 bases from V and 0 bases from J, with 9 bases between. This CDR3 spans 14 amino acids. CDR1 LGHDT and CDR2 YNNKEL come from the germline V gene (reference sequence). DNA for the CDR3: TGTGCCAGCAGCCACGGGTTGAGCTCCTACGAGCAGTACTTC. Translating gives CASSHGLSSYEQYF.

This chain links TRBV18 with TRBJ2-1; the match to TRBD1 covers 11 bases. CDR1 is KGHSH, CDR2 LQKENI, per germline. The CDR3 runs to 14 residues. Trimming took 3 bases from V and 6 from J; bases not matched to a gene: 1. CDR3 in amino acids: CASSPGTGGNEQFF. The CDR3 DNA sequence: TGTGCCAGCTCACCCGGGACAGGGGGCAATGAGCAGTTCTTC.

The V gene is TRBV28, the J gene TRBJ1-4, with 9 bases fitting TRBD1. The CDR3 has 15 residues. Trimming removed 7 bases from V and 13 bases from J; junction bases left unmatched: 16. Germline CDR1 and CDR2: MDHEN and SYDVKM. The CDR3 protein is CASTLTGTGKVILFF. The DNA of the CDR3 is TGTGCCAGCACCCTAACAGGGACAGGGAAGGTTATACTGTTTTTT.

The CDR3 reads CASSVGAGYEQYF. The CDR3 DNA sequence: TGTGCCAGCAGCGTAGGGGCCGGGTACGAGCAGTACTTC. V gene TRBV9 combines with J gene TRBJ2-7, with D unresolved. V lost 0 bases to trimming and J lost 4 bases, with 8 bases between them. This CDR3 contains 13 residues. CDR1 is SGDLS, CDR2 YYNGEE, per germline.

The chain has TRBV19 and TRBJ1-4; D is uncertain. Germline CDR1 is LNHDA and CDR2 is SQIVND (reference sequence). Trimming shortened V by 4 bases and J by 3 bases, and 3 bases separated the two germline ends. The CDR3 extends over 12 amino acids. The CDR3 sequence: CASSRPNEKLFF. Here the CDR3 DNA reads TGTGCCAGTAGTAGGCCTAATGAAAAACTGTTTTTT.

The J gene is TRBJ1-4, the V gene TRBV4-1; D gene uncertain. Per germline, CDR1 MGHRA and CDR2 YSYEKL. V lost 6 bases and J lost 0, with 11 bases in between. The CDR3 totals 15 residues. The CDR3 DNA is TGCGCCAGCAGGGTCAATATTGCAACTAATGAAAAACTGTTTTTT. Encoded protein: CASRVNIATNEKLFF.

The chain joins TRBV9 to TRBJ2-7, with D unresolved. Per germline, CDR1 SGDLS and CDR2 YYNGEE. This CDR3 is built from 15 residues. V shed 2 bases and J shed 0 bases, with 12 bases lying between them. The CDR3 reads CASSVSSGSSYEQYF. The CDR3 DNA follows: TGTGCCAGCAGCGTCTCATCGGGTAGCTCCTACGAGCAGTACTTC.

The sample holds a few counts of this clone. At one of its ends the junction is not consistent with the germline gene, which may arise from a read error. The chain carries TRBV5-4 and TRBJ2-1; D is possibly TRBD1 or TRBD2 (5 bases each). The CDR3 covers 15 residues. The germline V gene has CDR1 SGHNT and CDR2 YYREEE (reference sequence). DNA of the CDR3: TGTGCCAGCAGCTTGGCCTCCGTATTAGGGGACCACCCAGTCTTC. As protein: CASSLASVLGDHPVF.